This T cell receptor beta chain was observed in a study of pediatric ulcerative colitis. Findings and limits, study-wide: A couple of rectal clonotypes were found only in ulcerative colitis patients, all of them. Blood-derived T cells may be present in rectal pinch biopsies.

CDR1 and CDR2 (germline): SGHTA, FQGTGA. The ends were cut back, 0 bases at V and 4 bases at J, with 15 bases in the middle. The CDR3 loop spans 16 amino acids. In regard to this clone: Its antigen is still unknown.

One to two pinch biopsies were taken from the rectum during colonoscopy. Produced via immunoSEQ multiplex PCR; TCRdb's table is partial and in-frame only. This table has about 40,000 clones, 60% to 75% appearing once. The receptor was derived from a boy aged 5-17 years with severe ulcerative colitis. The chain is built from TRBV7-3 and TRBJ1-2; possibly TRBD1 for D (5 bases). The source material was gut tissue. CDR3 bases: TGTGCCAGCAGCTTAACGGTCGACAGCTCGACCTATGGCTACACCTTC. Translating it yields CASSLTVDSSTYGYTF.